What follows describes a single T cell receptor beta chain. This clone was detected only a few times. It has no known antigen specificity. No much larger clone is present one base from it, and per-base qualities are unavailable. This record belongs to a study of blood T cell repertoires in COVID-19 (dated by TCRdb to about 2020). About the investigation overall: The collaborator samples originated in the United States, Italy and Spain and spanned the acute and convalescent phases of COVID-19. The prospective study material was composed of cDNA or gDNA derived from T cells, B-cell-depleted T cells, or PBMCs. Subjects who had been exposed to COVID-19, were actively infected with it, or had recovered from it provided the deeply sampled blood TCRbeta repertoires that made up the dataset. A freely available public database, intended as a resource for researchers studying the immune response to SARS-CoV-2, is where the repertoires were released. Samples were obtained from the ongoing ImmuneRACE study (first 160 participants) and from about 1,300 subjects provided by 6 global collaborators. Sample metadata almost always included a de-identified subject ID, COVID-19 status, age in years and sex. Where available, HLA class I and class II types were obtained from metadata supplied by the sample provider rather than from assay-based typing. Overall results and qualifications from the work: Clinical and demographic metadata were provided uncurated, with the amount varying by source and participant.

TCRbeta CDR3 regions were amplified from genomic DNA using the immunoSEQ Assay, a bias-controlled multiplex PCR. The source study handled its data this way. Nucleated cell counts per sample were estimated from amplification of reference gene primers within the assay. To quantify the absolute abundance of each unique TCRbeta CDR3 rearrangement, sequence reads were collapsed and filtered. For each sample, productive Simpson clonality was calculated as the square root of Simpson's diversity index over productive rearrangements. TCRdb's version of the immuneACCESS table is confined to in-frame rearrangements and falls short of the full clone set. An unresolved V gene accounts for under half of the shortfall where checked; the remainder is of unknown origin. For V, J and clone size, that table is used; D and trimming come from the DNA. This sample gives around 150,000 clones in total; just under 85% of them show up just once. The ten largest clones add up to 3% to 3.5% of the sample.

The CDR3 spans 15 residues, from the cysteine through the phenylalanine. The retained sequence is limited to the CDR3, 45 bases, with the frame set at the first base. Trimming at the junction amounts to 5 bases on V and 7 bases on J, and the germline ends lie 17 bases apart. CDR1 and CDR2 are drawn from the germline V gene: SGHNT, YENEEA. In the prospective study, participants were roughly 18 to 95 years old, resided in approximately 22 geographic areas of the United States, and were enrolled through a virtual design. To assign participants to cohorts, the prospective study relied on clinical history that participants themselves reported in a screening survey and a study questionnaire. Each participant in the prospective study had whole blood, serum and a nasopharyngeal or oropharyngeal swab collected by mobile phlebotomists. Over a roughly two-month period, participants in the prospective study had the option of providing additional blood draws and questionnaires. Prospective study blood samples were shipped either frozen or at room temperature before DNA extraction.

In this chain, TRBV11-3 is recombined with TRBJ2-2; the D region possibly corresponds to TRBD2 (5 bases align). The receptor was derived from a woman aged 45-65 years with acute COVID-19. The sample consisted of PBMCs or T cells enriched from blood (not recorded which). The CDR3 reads CASSPEGGSVGELFF. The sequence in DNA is TGTGCCAGCAGCCCCGAGGGTGGGAGCGTCGGGGAGCTGTTTTTT.